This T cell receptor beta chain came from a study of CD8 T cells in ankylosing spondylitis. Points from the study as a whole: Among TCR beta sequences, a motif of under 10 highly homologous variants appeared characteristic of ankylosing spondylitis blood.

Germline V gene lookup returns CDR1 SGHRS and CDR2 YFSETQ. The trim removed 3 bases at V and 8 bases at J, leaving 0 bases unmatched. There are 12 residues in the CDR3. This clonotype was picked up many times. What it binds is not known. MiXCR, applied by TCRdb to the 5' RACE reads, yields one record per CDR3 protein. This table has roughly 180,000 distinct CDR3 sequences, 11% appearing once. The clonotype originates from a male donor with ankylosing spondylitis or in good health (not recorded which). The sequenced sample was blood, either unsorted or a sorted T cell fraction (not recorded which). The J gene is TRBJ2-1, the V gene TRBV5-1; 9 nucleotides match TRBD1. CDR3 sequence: CASSWTGDEQFF. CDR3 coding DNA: TGCGCCAGCAGCTGGACAGGGGATGAGCAGTTCTTC.